Listed below are T cell receptor beta chains from one sample, sequenced in a study of blood T cell repertoires in COVID-19. Some clones are missing from TCRdb's copy, which holds only in-frame ones; the method was immunoSEQ multiplex PCR. This sample has more than 80,000 clones, with roughly nine tenths found just once. Sequenced material: peripheral blood. The receptors originated from a human donor with active COVID-19. The donor label of this sample is uncertain. The CDR3 runs from the conserved cysteine through the conserved F or W. The D gene is left open where the match is weak. For some rows the clone size is stated as once, few or many, or as a class when expanded; others skip it.

TRBV9	TRBD1	.	TRBJ1-2	TGTGCCAGCAGCGCAGGGGGCTCTCACTATGGCTACACCTTC	CASSAGGSHYGYTF
TRBV6-5	TRBD1	.	TRBJ2-2	TGTGCCAGCAGAGCGGACAGGGGGCGTCGCGGGGAGCTGTTTTTT	CASRADRGRRGELFF
TRBV20-1	.	.	TRBJ2-7	TGCAGTGCTACGCAGGCCTACGAGCAGTACTTC	CSATQAYEQYF
TRBV7-2	.	.	TRBJ2-3	TGTGCCAGCAGCTTAGGCCAGATAGCCAGAGATACGCAGTATTTT	CASSLGQIARDTQYF
TRBV6-2/TRBV6-3	TRBD2	once	TRBJ2-3	TGTGCCAGCAGTTATGAAAGCGGGGGGACCTCTAGCACAGATACGCAGTATTTT	CASSYESGGTSSTDTQYF
TRBV9	.	.	TRBJ2-3	TGTGCCAGCAGCGTAGAGGGCGGGGTCAGCACAGATACGCAGTATTTT	CASSVEGGVSTDTQYF
TRBV7-6	TRBD1	few	TRBJ1-6	TGTGCCAGCAGCGCAACAGGGGCGAGCTCCTATAATTCACCCCTCCACTTT	CASSATGASSYNSPLHF
TRBV30	.	.	TRBJ1-2	TGTGCCTGGAGTGTACCAGGGCTTCGGTTCTATGGCTACACCTTC	CAWSVPGLRFYGYTF
TRBV19	TRBD1	few	TRBJ1-5	TGTGCCACCAGGGACAGGGCTCAGCCCCAGCATTTT	CATRDRAQPQHF
TRBV4-3	.	.	TRBJ1-1	TGCGCCAGCAGCCGGTCCAGGCGGGGGACTGAAGCTTTCTTT	CASSRSRRGTEAFF
TRBV11-3	.	.	TRBJ2-7	TGTGCCAGCAGCGGCAGGACAACCTACGAGCAGTACTTC	CASSGRTTYEQYF
TRBV28	TRBD1	.	TRBJ2-1	TGTGCCAGCAGTTTATCGGGGACAGGGGGCGGTGAGCAGTTCTTC	CASSLSGTGGGEQFF
TRBV5-1	TRBD1	.	TRBJ1-3	TGCGCCAGCAGCGAGTGGACAGGGGACTCCTCTGGAAACACCATATATTTT	CASSEWTGDSSGNTIYF
TRBV5-1	.	.	TRBJ1-2	TGCGCCAGCAGCGGCCGGCCGACAGGTGGAAGGGACTATGGCTACACCTTC	CASSGRPTGGRDYGYTF
TRBV6-6	TRBD2	.	TRBJ2-1	TGTGCCAGCAGTTACCCGACTAGCGGGGGGCACGATGAGCAGTTCTTC	CASSYPTSGGHDEQFF
TRBV6-6	.	.	TRBJ1-1	TGTGCCAGCAGTTCTTATAACACTGAAGCTTTCTTT	CASSSYNTEAFF
TRBV19	TRBD2	.	TRBJ2-1	TGTGCCAGCAGACTAGCGGGGACCAATGAGCAGTTCTTC	CASRLAGTNEQFF
TRBV4-3	.	.	TRBJ1-2	TGCGCCAGCAGCCAAGATGCCGGCTATGGCTACACCTTC	CASSQDAGYGYTF
TRBV18	.	.	TRBJ1-1	TGTGCCAGCTCACCCGGGGGGGGCAGTTTTGAAGCTTTCTTT	CASSPGGGSFEAFF
TRBV19	TRBD1	.	TRBJ2-5	TGTGCCAGTAGTACCAGGGGGATCCAAGAGACCCAGTACTTC	CASSTRGIQETQYF
TRBV18	TRBD1	.	TRBJ2-1	TGTGCCAGCGCACAGGGGTCATCCTACAATGAGCAGTTCTTC	CASAQGSSYNEQFF
TRBV12-3/TRBV12-4	.	.	TRBJ1-1	TGTGCCAGCAGTTTTGGACTTGAAGCTTTCTTT	CASSFGLEAFF
TRBV11-3	TRBD2	.	TRBJ2-3	TGTGCCAGCAGCCTCGGACTAGTTAGAGATACGCAGTATTTT	CASSLGLVRDTQYF
TRBV9	TRBD1	.	TRBJ2-3	TGTGCCAGCAGCGTAGAAGGGACAGGCGGCACAGATACGCAGTATTTT	CASSVEGTGGTDTQYF
TRBV27	.	.	TRBJ1-4	TGTGCCAGCAGTTCCACCCGGGGGGCGGAAAAACTGTTTTTT	CASSSTRGAEKLFF
TRBV30	.	.	TRBJ1-1	TGTGCCTGCGCTGAAGCTTTCTTT	CACAEAFF
TRBV4-1	.	.	TRBJ1-3	TGCGCCAGCAGCCGCAGACAGGCCGGAAACACCATATATTTT	CASSRRQAGNTIYF
TRBV6-5	TRBD1	.	TRBJ2-7	TGTGCCAGCAGACCGGACAGGGGGATCGCCTACGAGCAGTACTTC	CASRPDRGIAYEQYF
TRBV28	.	.	TRBJ2-6	TGTGCCAGCAGTCCAGGTGGCGCCCTTCGAGGGGCCAACGTCCTGACTTTC	CASSPGGALRGANVLTF
TRBV27	TRBD1	.	TRBJ2-5	TGTGCCAGCAGTAAGACAGGGCAAGAGACCCAGTACTTC	CASSKTGQETQYF
TRBV6-2/TRBV6-3	.	once	TRBJ2-5	TGTGCCAGCAGTCCCCGGGCTGGCGAGCCGGGACATTTACAAGAGACCCAGTACTTC	CASSPRAGEPGHLQETQYF
TRBV14	.	once	TRBJ1-2	TGTGCCAGCAGCCAAGCGATTTTCGGCAGAGGTAATCGCTATGGCTACACCTTC	CASSQAIFGRGNRYGYTF
TRBV28	.	.	TRBJ1-1	TGTGCCAGCAGTTCAATGGCCCTGAACACTGAAGCTTTCTTT	CASSSMALNTEAFF
TRBV5-4	TRBD1	.	TRBJ1-4	TGTGCCAGCAGCTTTGACAGGGTAGACGAAAAACTGTTTTTT	CASSFDRVDEKLFF
TRBV9	.	.	TRBJ1-1	TGTGCCAGCAGCGTAGGGGAGGGGGTGAGGACTGAAGCTTTCTTT	CASSVGEGVRTEAFF
TRBV11-3	.	.	TRBJ2-7	TGTGCCAGCAGCTCAGAGGTTCAGGGCATCTACGAGCAGTACTTC	CASSSEVQGIYEQYF
TRBV7-9	TRBD1	.	TRBJ1-2	TGTGCCAGCAGTTCCTCGTCGGGACAGGGGGGGAACTATGGCTACACCTTC	CASSSSSGQGGNYGYTF
TRBV25-1	TRBD1	.	TRBJ2-1	TGTGCCAGCAGGACAGGGCCCGACAATGAGCAGTTCTTC	CASRTGPDNEQFF
TRBV2	TRBD1	.	TRBJ2-7	TGTGCCAGCATACCGACAGGGACCTACGAGCAGTACTTC	CASIPTGTYEQYF
TRBV7-2	.	.	TRBJ1-6	TGTGCCAGCAGCTTAGGGTCCAATACGGGTAATTCACCCCTCCACTTT	CASSLGSNTGNSPLHF
TRBV5-1	TRBD1	.	TRBJ1-2	TGCGCCAGCAGCACGGGGGGACAGGGCGCTTGGTATGGCTACACCTTC	CASSTGGQGAWYGYTF
TRBV4-3	TRBD1	.	TRBJ1-4	TGCGCCAGCAGCCACTCCGGGACAGGTCGTGAAAAACTGTTTTTT	CASSHSGTGREKLFF
TRBV5-1	.	.	TRBJ2-3	TGCGCCAGCAGGCGAGCTCCGGGAGCAGATACGCAGTATTTT	CASRRAPGADTQYF
TRBV14	.	.	TRBJ1-2	TGTGCCAGCAGCGACAATGGGAACTATGGCTACACCTTC	CASSDNGNYGYTF
TRBV7-7	TRBD1	.	TRBJ1-3	TGTGCTAGCAGCCAGGGTCCCGGGACAGGGAACGCCATATATTTT	CASSQGPGTGNAIYF
TRBV29-1	.	.	TRBJ2-1	TGCAGCGTCCAGCGGGTGTCCTACAATGAGCAGTTCTTC	CSVQRVSYNEQFF
TRBV2	.	.	TRBJ1-1	TGTGCCAGCAGTGCCCGGACCACAGGGAACACTGAAGCTTTCTTT	CASSARTTGNTEAFF
TRBV5-8	.	once	TRBJ2-5	TGTGCCAGCAGCTTGCTTGGGCACTCAGAGACCCAGTACTTC	CASSLLGHSETQYF
TRBV9	.	.	TRBJ1-2	TGTGCCAGCAGCGTAGGGGGCCAGACCTATGGCTACACCTTC	CASSVGGQTYGYTF
TRBV27	.	.	TRBJ2-2	TGTGCCAGCAGTTTTGGAGGACTTGGGGGGGAGCTGTTTTTT	CASSFGGLGGELFF
TRBV5-1	.	once	TRBJ2-7	TGCGCCAGCAGCGGGGCAAACGAGCAGTACTTC	CASSGANEQYF
TRBV5-4	.	.	TRBJ2-7	TGTGCCAGCAGCTTGGGGGGCCCCTCCTACGAGCAGTACTTC	CASSLGGPSYEQYF
TRBV3-1/TRBV3-2	.	.	TRBJ1-1	TGTGCCAGCAGCCATACAAGGAACACTGAAGCTTTCTTT	CASSHTRNTEAFF
TRBV4-3	.	.	TRBJ2-7	TGCGCCAGCAGCCTTTCGAGAGCCTACGAGCAGTACTTC	CASSLSRAYEQYF
TRBV9	.	.	TRBJ1-3	TGTGCCAGCAGCATCCAAGACAGATTCTTCTCTGGAAACACCATATATTTT	CASSIQDRFFSGNTIYF
TRBV6-5	.	.	TRBJ2-7	TGTGCCAGCAGTTACTCGGGGCTCCACGAGCAGTACTTC	CASSYSGLHEQYF
TRBV7-9	.	.	TRBJ1-5	TGTGCCAGCAGCTTAGCGGCAGGGAACAATCAGCCCCAGCATTTT	CASSLAAGNNQPQHF
TRBV18	TRBD1	few	TRBJ2-7	TGTGCCAGCTCACCAAAAGTGGGAGGACAGGGGCGATACGAGCAGTACTTC	CASSPKVGGQGRYEQYF
TRBV7-8	TRBD1	.	TRBJ1-2	TGTGCCAGCAGCTTAGCAATGTCGTGGGACAGGGATAACTATGGCTACACCTTC	CASSLAMSWDRDNYGYTF